This T cell receptor (beta chain) is drawn from a study of T cell responses to AZD1222 COVID-19 vaccine. Study in general: Pooled samples include second doses given at about 4 or 12 weeks. Whole-study findings and limits: Recipients of two AZD1222 doses showed rising Spike-specific TCR breadth and depth. The donor group comprised mostly white British people and more females; the analysis possibly underestimated clonal diversity. Reports say nearly half of spike-specific TCRs go after unmutated variant regions.

TCRdb's copy holds only in-frame clones and misses some; the assay was immunoSEQ multiplex PCR. This table has about 150,000 clones, around 90% appearing once. Looked up from germline, CDR1 is MNHNS and CDR2 is SASEGT. This CDR3 region has 13 residues. With 1 base removed from V and 7 bases from J, the gap between germline ends came to 11 bases. Turning to this clone: Its specificity is unknown.

The input for sequencing was peripheral blood, taken on day 0 of AZD1222 vaccination. The chain is built from TRBV6-1 and TRBJ2-7, with no clear D. The receptor was isolated from an adult in good health. CDR3 sequence (DNA): TGTGCCAGCAGTGAAGGCCTCGCCACAGAGCAGTACTTC. This codes for CASSEGLATEQYF.